This passage covers 30 T cell receptor beta chains from one sample sequenced in a study of blood T cell repertoires in COVID-19. Profiling relied on immunoSEQ multiplex PCR, and the TCRdb table lists in-frame clones only, not all of them. The sample contains some 280,000 clones, about nine tenths of which appear only once. The sequenced material came from peripheral blood. These receptors were taken from a woman aged 35 to 49 who had recovered from COVID-19.

The chain is built from TRBV13 and TRBJ2-3; TRBD2 aligns across 14 bases. From germline, CDR1 is PRHDT and CDR2 FYEKMQ (reference sequence). After removal of 6 bases from V and 4 bases from J, the junction contained 9 bases not matched to a gene. The CDR3 loop spans 17 amino acids. DNA for the CDR3: TGTGCCAGCAGTAGACCCGGGACTAGCGGGAGTTCAGATACGCAGTATTTT. This gives the protein CASSRPGTSGSSDTQYF.

The chain couples TRBV6-5 to TRBJ1-2, with D uncertain. The CDR3 has 14 amino acids. The V end lost 2 bases, the J end lost 8 bases, and 15 bases lay between the germline ends. From germline, CDR1 is MNHEY and CDR2 SVGAGI. The CDR3 DNA reads TGTGCCAGCAGTTACCGCCATGACATCGGCGGCTACACCTTC. Translation gives CASSYRHDIGGYTF.

About this clone itself: The junction shows a germline mismatch at one end, possibly a read error. This chain joins TRBV6-1 and TRBJ1-2, with 8 positions matching TRBD1. Per germline, CDR1 MNHNS and CDR2 SASEGT. The CDR3 is 13 residues long. CDR3: CASREGQGYGYTF. The CDR3 DNA reads TGTGCCAGCAGGGAAGGACAGGGCTATGGCTACACCTTC.

V gene TRBV5-4 combines with J gene TRBJ2-1, with D unclear. Germline V CDR1 and CDR2: SGHNT, YYREEE (reference sequence). The CDR3 sequence is 13 residues long. The V gene lost 5 bases and the J gene lost 4 bases, with 10 bases spanning the gap. CDR3 DNA: TGTGCCAGCAGGGATAGCCAATACAATGAGCAGTTCTTC. This codes for CASRDSQYNEQFF.

The V and J genes are TRBV4-1 and TRBJ1-5; D is ambiguous. CDR1 is MGHRA, CDR2 YSYEKL, per germline. CDR3 length: 15 amino acids. V dropped 0 bases and J dropped 11 bases, with 17 bases sitting between them. CDR3 nucleotide sequence: TGCGCCAGCAGCCAAGATCCCGAGGGCCTCCGGTCCCAGCATTTT. It codes for CASSQDPEGLRSQHF.

The J gene is TRBJ1-1, the V gene TRBV7-9; 8 bases align to TRBD1. The junction had 6 bases not matched to a gene; V was cut back by 3 bases and J by 0 bases. Germline assignment: CDR1 SEHNR and CDR2 FQNEAQ (reference sequence). This CDR3 comprises 16 residues. The CDR3 DNA follows: TGTGCCAGCAGCTTGGGACAGGAACCAATGAACACTGAAGCTTTCTTT. Translating it yields CASSLGQEPMNTEAFF.

The genes are TRBV13 and TRBJ2-4; 9 nucleotides line up with TRBD2. The V gene's germline CDR1 is PRHDT and CDR2 FYEKMQ (reference sequence). The CDR3 totals 18 residues. V lost 0 bases, J lost 5 bases, and 11 bases stayed unmatched. CDR3 protein: CASSLGLPSGNLQNIQYF. The CDR3 nucleotides read TGTGCCAGCAGCTTAGGTTTGCCTAGCGGGAATCTTCAAAACATTCAGTACTTC.

The chain uses TRBV4-1 and TRBJ1-2; 8 positions match TRBD1. J gave up 2 bases and V 1 base, and 6 bases lay outside the gene matches. Germline-derived CDR1 and CDR2 are MGHRA and YSYEKL. The CDR3 spans 16 residues. The CDR3 DNA sequence: TGCGCCAGCAGCCAAGCTCTACAGGGGGTGAACTATGGCTACACCTTC. Translated, it gives CASSQALQGVNYGYTF.

This chain links TRBV14 with TRBJ2-1, with D possibly matching TRBD1 (7 bases). The CDR3 has 16 amino acids. Looked up from germline, CDR1 is SGHDN and CDR2 is FVKESK. Trimming pared 4 bases from V and 2 bases from J, leaving 15 bases between. The CDR3 nucleotides read TGTGCCAGCAGCCGCCCGGAGGGACAGACCTACAATGAGCAGTTCTTC. Translated, it gives CASSRPEGQTYNEQFF.

V gene TRBV5-1 combines with J gene TRBJ2-1, with TRBD1 matching over 9 bases. CDR1 and CDR2 (germline): SGHRS, YFSETQ. The V gene end was trimmed by 4 bases and the J gene end by 3 bases; junction bases not matched to a gene: 8. This CDR3 comprises 16 residues. The CDR3 reads CASSPGTGPDYNEQFF. DNA of the CDR3: TGCGCCAGCAGCCCCGGGACAGGGCCCGACTACAATGAGCAGTTCTTC.

The CDR3 region is CASSSLPSGSGDNEQFF. For the CDR3, the DNA is TGCGCCAGCAGCTCGCTACCTAGCGGGAGCGGGGACAATGAGCAGTTCTTC. The chain is built from TRBV5-1 and TRBJ2-1; 10 nucleotides match TRBD2. J was trimmed by 5 bases and V by 3 bases; bases with no gene match: 11. CDR3 length: 17 amino acids. Looked up from germline, CDR1 is SGHRS and CDR2 is YFSETQ.

The chain has TRBV7-9 and TRBJ2-2; D is ambiguous. CDR1 is SEHNR and CDR2 is FQNEAQ in the germline V gene (reference sequence). V lost 5 bases and J 1 base, leaving 5 bases between the germline ends. The CDR3 consists of 13 residues. The CDR3 region is CASSPGNTGELFF. CDR3 bases: TGTGCCAGCAGCCCGGGGAACACCGGGGAGCTGTTTTTT. The variable domain in full, completed from reference TRBV7-9 and TRBJ2-2, reads DTGVSQNPRHKITKRGQNVTFRCDPISEHNRLYWYRQTLGQGPEFLTYFQNEAQLEKSRLLSDRFSAERPKGSFSTLEIQRTEQGDSAMYLCASSPGNTGELFFGEGSRLTVL.

The rearrangement uses TRBV2 and TRBJ1-6; D is perhaps TRBD1 (5 bases). The CDR3 runs to 13 residues. Germline V CDR1 and CDR2: SNHLY, FYNNEI. The germline V and J ends were trimmed by 7 bases and 15 bases, with 19 bases remaining between them. The CDR3 region is CASMLGAGSNLHF. The CDR3 DNA reads TGTGCCAGCATGCTCGGGGCCGGGAGTAACCTCCACTTT. Using reference TRBV2 and TRBJ1-6 for the parts outside the CDR3, the full variable domain is EPEVTQTPSHQVTQMGQEVILRCVPISNHLYFYWYRQILGQKVEFLVSFYNNEISEKSEIFDDQFSVERPDGSNFTLKIRSTKLEDSAMYFCASMLGAGSNLHFGNGTRLTVT.

This chain joins TRBV18 and TRBJ1-1, with D possibly matching TRBD1 (5 bases). The V and J ends lost 1 base and 4 bases respectively, with 13 bases between them. In germline, CDR1 is KGHSH, CDR2 LQKENI. This CDR3 is built from 15 residues. CDR3 sequence (DNA): TGTGCCAGCTCACCACGGAGAGACAGCTCCACTGAAGCTTTCTTT. Its translation is CASSPRRDSSTEAFF.

The V and J genes are TRBV20-1 and TRBJ1-1, with D maybe TRBD1 (5 bases). Trimming left V 6 bases short and J 11 bases short, with 10 bases between. This CDR3 spans 9 amino acids. Per the germline V gene, CDR1 is DFQATT and CDR2 is SNEGSKA (reference sequence). DNA of the CDR3: TGCAGTGCGGGACTTCGTGCTTTCTTT. Protein product: CSAGLRAFF.

The chain links TRBV12-1 to TRBJ2-3; the D call of TRBD2 is as the table states it, not checked on the DNA. TRBV12-1 is a pseudogene. CDR3 length: 17 amino acids. The CDR3 protein is CASSFLPSGRPTDTQYF. Here the CDR3 DNA reads TGTGCCAGCAGCTTTTTGCCTAGCGGGAGGCCAACAGATACGCAGTATTTT.

The rearrangement joins TRBV27 to TRBJ2-4; TRBD2 matches 7 bases. CDR1 is MNHEY and CDR2 is SMNVEV in the germline V gene (reference sequence). V lost 6 bases and J lost 2; bases outside the gene matches: 4. This CDR3 contains 14 residues. Here the CDR3 reads CASSAGETKNIQYF. The CDR3, as DNA: TGTGCCAGCAGCGCGGGGGAGACCAAAAACATTCAGTACTTC.

The chain joins TRBV28 to TRBJ1-2; TRBD1 matches at 8 bases. Germline V gives CDR1 MDHEN, CDR2 SYDVKM. The J segment lost 8 bases and the V segment lost 4 bases, leaving 6 bases of the junction unmatched. This CDR3 comprises 13 residues. Here the CDR3 reads CASSSMTGVGYTF. The DNA of the CDR3 is TGTGCCAGCAGTTCGATGACAGGGGTCGGCTACACCTTC.

The chain uses TRBV5-4 and TRBJ2-7, with TRBD2 matching over 14 bases. The CDR3 length is 17 residues. After removal of 4 bases from V and 1 base from J, the junction contained 7 bases not matched to a gene. In germline, CDR1 is SGHNT, CDR2 YYREEE (reference sequence). The CDR3 sequence is CASSVGLAGGSSYEQYF. The CDR3 region has the DNA TGTGCCAGCAGCGTCGGACTAGCGGGAGGTTCTTCCTACGAGCAGTACTTC.

The chain is built from TRBV4-1 and TRBJ2-7, with 10 bases fitting TRBD1. The V gene end was trimmed by 0 bases and the J gene end by 4 bases; junction bases not matched to a gene: 3. This CDR3 comprises 15 residues. CDR1 and CDR2 from the germline V gene are MGHRA and YSYEKL. CDR3 in amino acids: CASSQERDRGYEQYF. Written as DNA, the CDR3 is TGCGCCAGCAGCCAAGAACGGGACAGGGGTTACGAGCAGTACTTC.

The V and J genes are TRBV11-3 and TRBJ2-2; weak D call: TRBD2 (5 bases). The germline V and J ends were trimmed by 3 bases and 3 bases, with 5 bases remaining between them. In germline, CDR1 is SGHNT, CDR2 YENEEA. The CDR3 is 13 amino acids. For the CDR3, the DNA is TGTGCCAGCAGCTTGAGGGACACCGGGGAGCTGTTTTTT. The encoded protein is CASSLRDTGELFF.

The chain has TRBV9 and TRBJ2-3; 8 positions match TRBD1. The germline CDR1 and CDR2 sequences are SGDLS and YYNGEE. Losses at the gene ends were 3 bases for V and 0 bases for J; bases not matched to a gene: 3. This CDR3 region has 15 residues. The CDR3 protein is CASSGTGKSTDTQYF. CDR3 DNA sequence: TGTGCCAGCAGCGGGACAGGGAAAAGCACAGATACGCAGTATTTT.

The genes are TRBV5-5 and TRBJ2-1; 10 bases fit TRBD2. The germline gives CDR1 SGHKS, CDR2 YYEKEE (reference sequence). The ends lost 0 bases at V and 9 bases at J; junction bases unmatched: 6. This CDR3 contains 15 residues. The CDR3 nucleotides read TGTGCCAGCAGCTTGGTAGCTAGCGGGAGTGGTGAGCAGTTCTTC. Its protein is CASSLVASGSGEQFF.

The rearrangement links TRBV5-4 to TRBJ2-1; 8 bases are a match to TRBD2. V was pared by 0 bases and J by 3 bases, with 5 bases of the junction left unmatched. CDR1 and CDR2 (germline): SGHNT, YYREEE (reference sequence). This CDR3 spans 16 amino acids. This CDR3 reads CASSLDKRESYNEQFF. Here the CDR3 DNA reads TGTGCCAGCAGCTTGGATAAGCGGGAGAGCTACAATGAGCAGTTCTTC.

V gene TRBV18 combines with J gene TRBJ2-1; 13 nucleotides agree with TRBD2. Germline trimming cut 3 bases from V and 7 bases from J; bases unmatched to any gene: 9. This CDR3 is built from 17 residues. Germline lookup yields CDR1 KGHSH and CDR2 LQKENI. CDR3 sequence reads: CASSPRPRTSGSNEQFF. Here the CDR3 DNA reads TGTGCCAGCTCACCTAGGCCGAGGACTAGCGGGAGTAATGAGCAGTTCTTC.

The chain carries TRBV5-4 and TRBJ1-1; unclear D gene. From germline, CDR1 is SGHNT and CDR2 YYREEE (reference sequence). The CDR3 is 13 amino acids. V lost 5 bases, J lost 4 bases, and 12 bases lay in between. The CDR3 spells CASSREWATEAFF. DNA for the CDR3: TGTGCCAGCAGTCGGGAATGGGCCACTGAAGCTTTCTTT.

This clone appeared a single time. CDR3 sequence (DNA): TGTGCCAGCAGAAACGGGGGGGTCGAGCAGTACTTC. Translation: CASRNGGVEQYF. The genes are TRBV6-6 and TRBJ2-7; 8 bases are a match to TRBD2. The germline V gene encodes CDR1 MNHNY and CDR2 SVGAGI (reference sequence). Losses at the gene ends were 6 bases for V and 6 bases for J; bases not matched to a gene: 4. CDR3 length: 12 amino acids.

The chain uses TRBV11-3 and TRBJ1-1, with TRBD1 matching 8 bases. The germline CDR1 and CDR2 sequences are SGHNT and YENEEA. J lost 3 bases, V lost 5 bases, and 8 bases had no gene match. The CDR3 sequence is 15 residues long. DNA of the CDR3: TGTGCCAGCAGCCGGACAGGGAGGATGCACACTGAAGCTTTCTTT. Translation: CASSRTGRMHTEAFF.

V usage is TRBV11-3 and J usage is TRBJ2-3; TRBD2 might be the D (6 bases). Germline CDR1 is SGHNT and CDR2 is YENEEA. The V and J ends lost 0 bases and 1 base respectively, with 8 bases between them. The CDR3 consists of 15 residues. CDR3 residues: CASSLDGSRTDTQYF. The CDR3 DNA reads as TGTGCCAGCAGCTTAGACGGGAGTCGCACAGATACGCAGTATTTT. The whole variable domain, remainder taken from reference TRBV11-3 and TRBJ2-3, is EAGVVQSPRYKIIEKKQPVAFWCNPISGHNTLYWYLQNLGQGPELLIRYENEEAVDDSQLPKDRFSAERLKGVDSTLKIQPAELGDSAVYLCASSLDGSRTDTQYFGPGTRLTVL.

J is TRBJ2-1 and V is TRBV11-2, with D possibly TRBD2 on 6 matching bases. Per the germline V gene, CDR1 is SGHAT and CDR2 is FQNNGV. V was pared by 0 bases and J by 3 bases, with 9 bases between. CDR3 length: 15 residues. Here the CDR3 DNA reads TGTGCCAGCAGCTTAGAGGGTAGCGGCTACAATGAGCAGTTCTTC. Its translation is CASSLEGSGYNEQFF.